This T cell receptor beta chain was recovered during a study of T cells in localized non-small cell lung cancer. Overall study results and limits: For the top 100 tumor clones, a median roughly 55 also appeared in adjacent lung. Of the tissues analyzed, uninvolved adjacent lung showed maximal T cell clonality, greater than tumor.

The assay was immunoSEQ multiplex PCR, and TCRdb's table has in-frame clones only and misses some. The sample lists roughly 38,000 clones, approximately 90% occurring once. Deletions cut 2 bases from V and 3 bases from J, with 10 bases between. In germline, CDR1 is KGHSH, CDR2 LQKENI. This CDR3 has 14 amino acids. This clone was seen once. Its specificity is not known. This chain connects TRBV18 to TRBJ1-2; D not resolved. The receptor was derived from a male donor aged 60 or older with stage II lung adenocarcinoma. The source was peripheral blood mononuclear cells, collected before any cancer treatment. CDR3 nucleotide sequence: TGTGCCAGCTCACCAGGAGGACTGTACTATGGCTACACCTTC. It translates to CASSPGGLYYGYTF.